Listed below are T cell receptor beta chains from one sample, sequenced in a study of identifying expanded T cells in peripheral blood. Profiled with immunoSEQ multiplex PCR; TCRdb holds only in-frame clones, not every one. The data show about 94,000 clones, over 75% seen once. The source material was blood. These receptors all come from a person aged 18-69 years in good health. The CDR3 runs from the conserved cysteine through the conserved F or W. The order of the fields is D gene, V gene, J gene, clone size, CDR3 protein, CDR3 DNA. The D gene is left open where the match is weak. Some rows have no size entry. The others give once, few or many, or a class for an expanded clone.

.	TRBV21-1	TRBJ1-1	.	CASSAKAGTEAFF	TGTGCCAGCAGCGCGAAGGCCGGCACTGAAGCTTTCTTT
.	TRBV10-3	TRBJ2-7	.	CAISERQEPNEQYF	TGTGCCATCAGTGAGCGGCAGGAACCTAACGAGCAGTACTTC
.	TRBV19	TRBJ1-3	.	CASSIGGSAGNTIYF	TGTGCCAGTAGTATAGGAGGGTCAGCTGGAAACACCATATATTTT
.	TRBV19	TRBJ1-5	.	CAGIQPQHF	TGTGCCGGAATACAGCCCCAGCATTTT
.	TRBV21-1	TRBJ2-7	.	CASSKETDRVSYEQYF	TGTGCCAGCAGCAAAGAGACGGACAGGGTGTCGTACGAGCAGTACTTC
.	TRBV7-9	TRBJ1-1	.	CASSLTANTEAFF	TGTGCCAGCAGCTTAACAGCGAACACTGAAGCTTTCTTT
TRBD1	TRBV6-5	TRBJ1-3	.	CASSYSEGAKNTIYF	TGTGCCAGCAGTTACTCGGAGGGGGCAAAGAACACCATATATTTT
.	TRBV5-4	TRBJ1-2	.	CASSLDFGPNYGYTF	TGTGCCAGCAGCTTGGATTTCGGGCCGAACTATGGCTACACCTTC
.	TRBV25-1	TRBJ2-7	.	CASGGDSRHEQYF	TGTGCCAGCGGGGGGGACAGTCGGCACGAGCAGTACTTC
.	TRBV7-8	TRBJ2-6	.	CASSGVRYPQSRANVLTF	TGTGCCAGCAGCGGGGTCAGGTACCCACAAAGTCGGGCCAACGTCCTGACTTTC
.	TRBV6-5	TRBJ1-2	.	CASVFGEPRPGYTF	TGTGCCAGCGTCTTCGGGGAGCCGAGGCCTGGCTACACCTTC
.	TRBV2	TRBJ1-1	.	CASSETSVNTEAFF	TGTGCCAGCAGTGAAACTTCAGTGAACACTGAAGCTTTCTTT
.	TRBV7-3	TRBJ2-2	.	CASSPDSANTGELFF	TGTGCCAGCAGCCCCGACAGTGCTAACACCGGGGAGCTGTTTTTT
.	TRBV10-2	TRBJ2-2	.	CASRRRGPNTGELFF	TGCGCCAGCAGACGGAGGGGTCCGAACACCGGGGAGCTGTTTTTT
.	TRBV5-1	TRBJ2-6	.	CASSSGGSGANVLTF	TGCGCCAGCAGTAGTGGGGGCTCTGGGGCCAACGTCCTGACTTTC
.	TRBV25-1	TRBJ2-1	.	CASTQAGYNEQFF	TGTGCCAGCACCCAGGCAGGGTACAATGAGCAGTTCTTC
.	TRBV7-9	TRBJ2-3	.	CASSLKLATSTDTQYF	TGTGCCAGCAGCTTAAAGCTAGCGACAAGCACAGATACGCAGTATTTT
.	TRBV4-1	TRBJ1-2	.	CASSPGFRIEEYGYTF	TGCGCCAGCAGCCCCGGATTTAGGATTGAGGAGTATGGCTACACCTTC
.	TRBV19	TRBJ2-7	.	CASSPGGSYEQYF	TGTGCCAGTAGCCCTGGGGGCTCCTACGAGCAGTACTTC
.	TRBV6-5	TRBJ1-4	.	CASSYSRVEEKLFF	TGTGCCAGCAGTTACTCCAGGGTAGAGGAAAAACTGTTTTTT
.	TRBV11-2	TRBJ1-5	.	CASSLDVGQPQHF	TGTGCCAGCAGCTTAGATGTGGGACAGCCCCAGCATTTT
.	TRBV27	TRBJ2-7	.	CASKAGSSYEQYF	TGTGCCAGCAAGGCTGGGAGCTCCTACGAGCAGTACTTC
.	TRBV7-9	TRBJ1-1	.	CASSFRGLTEAFF	TGTGCCAGCAGCTTCCGAGGTCTTACTGAAGCTTTCTTT
TRBD1	TRBV5-1	TRBJ1-3	.	CASSPGRTGDSSGNTIYF	TGCGCCAGCAGCCCCGGCAGGACAGGGGATAGCTCTGGAAACACCATATATTTT
.	TRBV2	TRBJ1-6	.	CASSVLSAGSNSPLHF	TGTGCCAGCAGTGTATTATCGGCAGGCTCTAATTCACCCCTCCACTTT
.	TRBV2	TRBJ2-7	.	CASRPGDSYEQYF	TGTGCCAGCAGACCAGGTGACTCCTACGAGCAGTACTTC
.	TRBV4-1	TRBJ2-7	once	CASSVTGQPFYEQYF	TGCGCCAGCAGCGTCACGGGACAACCCTTCTACGAGCAGTACTTC
.	TRBV2	TRBJ1-4	.	CASSFYPRGSEKLFF	TGTGCCAGCAGTTTTTATCCGAGGGGGAGTGAAAAACTGTTTTTT
TRBD2	TRBV7-3	TRBJ2-2	.	CASSSPSGLAGGAGELFF	TGTGCCAGCAGCTCGCCCAGTGGACTAGCGGGAGGAGCCGGGGAGCTGTTTTTT